This T cell receptor beta chain was sequenced during a study of OX40 agonist ivuxolimab in advanced cancers. This clone was observed once. The V and J ends lost 2 bases and 4 bases, in that order; junction bases with no gene match: 6. The germline gives CDR1 SGHRS, CDR2 YFSETQ. The CDR3 runs to 16 residues. Profiling relied on immunoSEQ multiplex PCR, and the TCRdb table lists in-frame clones only, not all of them. The sample contains fewer than 30,000 clones, approximately 81% of which appear only once. The chain combines TRBV5-1 with TRBJ2-3; 11 nucleotides align to TRBD2. Specimen: CD4+ or CD8+ T cells sorted from blood, collected in a trial of the OX40 agonist ivuxolimab. The origin of this receptor is an adult with an advanced solid tumor such as melanoma, head and neck, liver or kidney cancer. CDR3 sequence reads: CASSLSSGGFADTQYF. CDR3 DNA: TGCGCCAGCAGCTTATCTAGCGGGGGGTTCGCAGATACGCAGTATTTT. The full variable domain, rest sourced from reference TRBV5-1 and TRBJ2-3, is KAGVTQTPRYLIKTRGQQVTLSCSPISGHRSVSWYQQTPGQGLQFLFEYFSETQRNKGNFPGRFSGRQFSNSRSEMNVSTLELGDSALYLCASSLSSGGFADTQYFGPGTRLTVL.